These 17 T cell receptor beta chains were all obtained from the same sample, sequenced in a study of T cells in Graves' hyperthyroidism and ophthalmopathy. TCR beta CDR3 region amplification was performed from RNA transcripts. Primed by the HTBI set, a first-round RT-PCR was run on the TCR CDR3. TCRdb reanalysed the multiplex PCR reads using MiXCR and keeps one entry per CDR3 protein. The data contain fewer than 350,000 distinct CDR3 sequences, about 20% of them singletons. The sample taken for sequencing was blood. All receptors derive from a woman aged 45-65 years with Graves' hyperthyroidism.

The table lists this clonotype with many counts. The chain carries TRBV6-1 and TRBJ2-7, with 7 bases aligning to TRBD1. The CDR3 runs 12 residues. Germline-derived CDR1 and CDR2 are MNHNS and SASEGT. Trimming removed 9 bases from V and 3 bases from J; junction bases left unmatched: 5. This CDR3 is CASKTGSYEQYV. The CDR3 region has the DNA TGTGCCAGTAAGACAGGGAGCTACGAGCAGTACGTC.

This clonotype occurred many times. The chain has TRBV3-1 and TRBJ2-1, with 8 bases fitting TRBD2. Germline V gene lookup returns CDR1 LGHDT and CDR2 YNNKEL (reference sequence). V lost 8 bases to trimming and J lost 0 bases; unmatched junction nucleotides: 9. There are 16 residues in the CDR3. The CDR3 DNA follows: TGTGCCAGCCGCGGGATAGCGGGGAGCTCCTACAATGAGCAGTTCTTC. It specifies CASRGIAGSSYNEQFF.

The CDR3 region has the DNA TGTGCCAGCAGGAAGGGGTATAGCACAGATACGCAGTATTTT. It codes for CASRKGYSTDTQYF. The chain has TRBV27 and TRBJ2-3, with D possibly being TRBD1 (5 bases). Germline values: CDR1 MNHEY, CDR2 SMNVEV (reference sequence). V lost 6 bases and J 0 bases, leaving 10 bases between the germline ends. This CDR3 is 14 amino acids long.

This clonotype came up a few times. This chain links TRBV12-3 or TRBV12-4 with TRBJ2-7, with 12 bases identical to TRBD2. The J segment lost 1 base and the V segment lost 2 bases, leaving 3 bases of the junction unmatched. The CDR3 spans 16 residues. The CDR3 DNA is TGTGCCAGCAGTTTATGGCTAGCGGGAGGGTCCTACGAGCAGTACTTC. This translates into CASSLWLAGGSYEQYF.

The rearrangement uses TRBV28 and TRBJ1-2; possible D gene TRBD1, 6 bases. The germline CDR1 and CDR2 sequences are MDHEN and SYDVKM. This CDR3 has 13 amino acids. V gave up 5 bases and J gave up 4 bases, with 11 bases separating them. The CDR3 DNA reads TGTGCCAGCAGTGGGGGGGCTTTCTATGGCTACACCTTC. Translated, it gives CASSGGAFYGYTF.

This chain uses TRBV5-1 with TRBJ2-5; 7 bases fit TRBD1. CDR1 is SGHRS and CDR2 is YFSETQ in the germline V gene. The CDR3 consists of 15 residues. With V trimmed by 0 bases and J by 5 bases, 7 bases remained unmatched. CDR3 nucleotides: TGCGCCAGCAGCTTGGAAAGGGGGCTTAAGGAGACCCAGTACTTC. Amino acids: CASSLERGLKETQYF.

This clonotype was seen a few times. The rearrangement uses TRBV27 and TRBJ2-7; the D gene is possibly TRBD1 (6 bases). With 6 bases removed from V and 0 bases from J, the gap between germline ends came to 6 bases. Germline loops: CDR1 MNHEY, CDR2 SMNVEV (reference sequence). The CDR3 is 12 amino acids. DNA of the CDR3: TGTGCCAGCAGGACAGGCTCCTACGAGCAGTACTTC. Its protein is CASRTGSYEQYF.

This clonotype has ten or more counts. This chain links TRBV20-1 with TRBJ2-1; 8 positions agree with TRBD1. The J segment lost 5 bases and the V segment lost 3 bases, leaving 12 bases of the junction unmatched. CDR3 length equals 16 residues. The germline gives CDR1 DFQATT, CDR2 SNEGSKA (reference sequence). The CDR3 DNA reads TGCAGTGCTAGTGGGGCAGGGGGCGATCTAAACAATGAGCAGTTCTTC. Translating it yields CSASGAGGDLNNEQFF.

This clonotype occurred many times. The CDR3 coding sequence is TGTGCCAGCAGTTTGCGCGGACTAGCGGGATTATACGAGCAGTACTTC. Its translation is CASSLRGLAGLYEQYF. The chain couples TRBV28 to TRBJ2-7; 12 bases match TRBD2. CDR3 length: 16 residues. Unmatched junction bases numbered 7, after V lost 3 bases and J lost 4 bases. The germline V gene encodes CDR1 MDHEN and CDR2 SYDVKM.

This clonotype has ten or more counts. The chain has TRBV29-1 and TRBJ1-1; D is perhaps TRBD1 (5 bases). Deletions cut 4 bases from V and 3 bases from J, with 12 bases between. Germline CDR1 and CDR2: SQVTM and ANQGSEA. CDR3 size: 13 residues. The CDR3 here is CSVVYGTDTEAFF. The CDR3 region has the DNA TGCAGCGTTGTTTACGGGACCGACACTGAAGCTTTCTTT.

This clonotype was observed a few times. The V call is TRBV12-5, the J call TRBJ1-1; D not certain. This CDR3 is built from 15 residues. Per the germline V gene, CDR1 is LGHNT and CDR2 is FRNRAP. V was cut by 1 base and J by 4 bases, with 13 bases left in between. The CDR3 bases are TGTGCTAGTGGTTTGGGGGCGTCGGTCTCCACTGAAGCTTTCTTT. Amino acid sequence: CASGLGASVSTEAFF.

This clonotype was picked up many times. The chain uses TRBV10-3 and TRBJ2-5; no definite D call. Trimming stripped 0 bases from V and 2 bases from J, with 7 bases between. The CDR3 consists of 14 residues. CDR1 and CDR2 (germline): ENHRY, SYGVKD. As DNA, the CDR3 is TGTGCCATCAGTGAGTCAGGTAGTCAAGAGACCCAGTACTTC. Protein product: CAISESGSQETQYF.

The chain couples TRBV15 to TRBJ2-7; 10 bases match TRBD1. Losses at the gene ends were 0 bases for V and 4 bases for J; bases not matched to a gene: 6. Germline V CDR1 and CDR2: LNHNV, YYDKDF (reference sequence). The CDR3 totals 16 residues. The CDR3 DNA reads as TGTGCCACCAGCAGAGAGAGTGGACAGGGGGGTTACGAGCAGTACGTC. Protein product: CATSRESGQGGYEQYV.

Here the CDR3 DNA reads TGTGCCAGCAGTAACACGGCAGGCTATGGCTACACCTTC. It encodes CASSNTAGYGYTF. The rearrangement joins TRBV2 to TRBJ1-2; no clear D. The CDR3 has 13 residues. Deletions cut 5 bases from V and 4 bases from J, with 11 bases between. Germline V lookup: CDR1 SNHLY, CDR2 FYNNEI.

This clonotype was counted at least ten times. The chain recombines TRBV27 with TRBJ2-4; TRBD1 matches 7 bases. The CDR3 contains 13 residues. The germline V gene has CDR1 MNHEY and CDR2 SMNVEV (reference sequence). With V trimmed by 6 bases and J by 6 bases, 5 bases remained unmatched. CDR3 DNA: TGTGCCAGCAGAACAGGGGCCTCAAACATTCAGTACTTC. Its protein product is CASRTGASNIQYF.

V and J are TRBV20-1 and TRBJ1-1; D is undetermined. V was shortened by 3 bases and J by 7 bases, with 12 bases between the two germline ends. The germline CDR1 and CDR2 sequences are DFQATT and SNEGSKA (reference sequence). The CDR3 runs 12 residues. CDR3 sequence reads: CSASPGGVEAFF. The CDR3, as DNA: TGCAGTGCTAGCCCCGGTGGGGTTGAAGCTTTCTTT.

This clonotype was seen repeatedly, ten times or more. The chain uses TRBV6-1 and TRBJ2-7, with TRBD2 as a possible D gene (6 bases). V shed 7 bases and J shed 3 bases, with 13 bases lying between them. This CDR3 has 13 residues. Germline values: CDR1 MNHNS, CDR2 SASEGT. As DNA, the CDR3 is TGTGCCAGCAAGGGGCGCGGGATCTACGAGCAGTACGTC. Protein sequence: CASKGRGIYEQYV.